The 15 T cell receptor beta chains below were found in one sample sequenced in a study of T cells after yellow fever vaccination. One entry per CDR3 protein results from TCRdb running MiXCR on the 5' RACE reads. The table shows roughly 340,000 distinct CDR3 sequences, with about 4% occurring only once. The sequencing here drew on PBMCs, taken 5 days after the yellow fever booster vaccination. These receptors were collected from a young man who received the YFV17D yellow fever vaccine.

The chain employs TRBV5-1 and TRBJ1-6; possible D gene TRBD1, 6 bases. V was clipped by 4 bases and J by 5 bases, with 10 bases between them. CDR1 is SGHRS, CDR2 YFSETQ, per germline. CDR3 length: 14 amino acids. In DNA, the CDR3 is TGCGCCAGCAGCGGGGGCAGGGATAATTCACCCCTCCACTTT. This encodes CASSGGRDNSPLHF.

The chain joins TRBV12-3 or TRBV12-4 to TRBJ2-1; 7 nucleotides line up with TRBD2. The CDR3 sequence is 14 residues long. The trim removed 4 bases at V and 4 bases at J, leaving 4 bases unmatched. CDR3 residues: CASSSASGYNEQFF. The DNA of the CDR3 is TGTGCCAGCAGTTCTGCTAGCGGTTACAATGAGCAGTTCTTC.

This clonotype was detected ten times or more. The genes are TRBV4-3 and TRBJ2-2, with TRBD2 matching 13 bases. Germline-derived CDR1 and CDR2 are LGHNA and YSLEER. The CDR3 runs 19 residues. V trimming: 3 bases; J trimming: 4 bases; junction bases outside the gene matches: 11. CDR3 in amino acids: CASSHITGLAGIITGELFF. The CDR3 nucleotides are TGCGCCAGCAGCCACATCACGGGACTAGCGGGGATTATCACCGGGGAGCTGTTTTTT.

This clonotype showed up many times. This chain connects TRBV7-2 to TRBJ2-3; D tentatively fits TRBD1 or TRBD2 (5 bases each). V lost 0 bases, J lost 6 bases, and 10 bases lay in between. CDR3 length: 14 amino acids. Germline V lookup: CDR1 SGHTA, CDR2 FQGNSA. Here the CDR3 reads CASSLAGASDTQYF. CDR3 bases: TGTGCCAGCAGCTTAGCCGGGGCATCCGATACGCAGTATTTT.

The chain links TRBV24-1 to TRBJ2-1, with 11 bases matching TRBD2. Trimming at V came to 3 bases and at J to 7 bases, leaving 7 bases not matched to a gene. The CDR3 is made up of 16 amino acids. Germline loops: CDR1 KGHDR, CDR2 SFDVKD. The CDR3 spells CATSDPGLADRNEQFF. The CDR3, as DNA: TGTGCCACCAGTGATCCGGGACTAGCGGATCGGAATGAGCAGTTCTTC.

This clonotype has a count of ten or more. This chain uses TRBV12-3 or TRBV12-4 with TRBJ1-2; 8 positions agree with TRBD1. With 5 bases clipped from V and 8 bases from J, the junction kept 7 bases outside the gene matches. This CDR3 comprises 13 residues. CDR3 in amino acids: CASSPTGEQGYTF. DNA of the CDR3: TGTGCCAGCAGTCCGACAGGGGAGCAGGGCTACACCTTC.

Comment on this clonotype: Germline and junction disagree at one end, which may indicate a read error. The DNA of the CDR3 is TGTGCCAGCGGCTTGGGTACAGGGAGTTTGAACGAGCAGTACTTC. Translation gives CASGLGTGSLNEQYF. The chain joins TRBV7-8 to TRBJ2-7, with D perhaps TRBD1 (6 bases). The germline V gene has CDR1 SGHVS and CDR2 FQNEAQ. The CDR3 consists of 15 residues.

This clonotype was observed at least ten times. The rearrangement links TRBV7-8 to TRBJ2-7; D may be TRBD1 (6 bases). This CDR3 spans 14 amino acids. From germline, CDR1 is SGHVS and CDR2 FQNEAQ. The V end was cut by 7 bases, the J end by 1 base, with 14 bases between. CDR3 residues: CASNHAGTSYEQYV. CDR3 sequence (DNA): TGTGCCAGCAACCACGCAGGGACATCCTACGAGCAGTACGTC.

In its sample, this clonotype was seen many times. The V gene is TRBV6-1, the J gene TRBJ2-7, with 7 bases matching TRBD1. Germline V gives CDR1 MNHNS, CDR2 SASEGT. This CDR3 region has 15 residues. Trimming took 4 bases from V and 4 from J; bases not matched to a gene: 10. CDR3 DNA sequence: TGTGCCAGCAGTGGGGCCACGGGGACAGTGTACGAGCAGTACTTC. This encodes CASSGATGTVYEQYF.

This clonotype showed up just a few times. This rearrangement joins TRBV12-3 or TRBV12-4 to TRBJ2-3, with 15 nucleotides matching TRBD2. V lost 8 bases and J lost 4; bases outside the gene matches: 4. The CDR3 is 15 residues long. The CDR3 region is CASGLAGGLADTQYF. The CDR3 nucleotides read TGTGCCAGCGGACTAGCGGGGGGGCTGGCAGATACGCAGTATTTT.

This clonotype appeared a few times. The genes are TRBV20-1 and TRBJ2-3, with a tentative D call TRBD2 (5 bases). V shed 4 bases and J shed 6 bases, with 14 bases lying between them. Germline assignment: CDR1 DFQATT and CDR2 SNEGSKA (reference sequence). This CDR3 contains 13 residues. CDR3: CSATRSGPDTQYF. CDR3 nucleotide sequence: TGCAGTGCTACCAGGAGCGGTCCGGATACGCAGTATTTT.

This clonotype came up a few times. V usage is TRBV5-1 and J usage is TRBJ2-2; 11 nucleotides align to TRBD2. Germline V gene sequence: CDR1 SGHRS, CDR2 YFSETQ. The CDR3 is 17 amino acids. V lost 4 bases, J lost 8 bases, and 13 bases stayed unmatched. The chain's CDR3 is CASSLSLAGANRGELFF. CDR3 in DNA: TGCGCCAGCAGCCTGTCACTAGCGGGGGCCAATCGGGGGGAGCTGTTTTTT.

A few counts support this clonotype. The chain has TRBV5-4 and TRBJ2-5, with unresolved D. V lost 5 bases and J lost 1, with 15 bases in between. Germline V lookup: CDR1 SGHNT, CDR2 YYREEE (reference sequence). The CDR3 runs 15 residues. The chain's CDR3 is CASSIWSGSQETQYF. The CDR3 region has the DNA TGTGCCAGCAGTATTTGGTCCGGGTCCCAAGAGACCCAGTACTTC.

This clonotype showed up many times. This rearrangement joins TRBV2 to TRBJ2-7; D may be TRBD1 (5 bases). Trimming took 6 bases from V and 6 from J, leaving 9 bases between them. The CDR3 has 11 amino acids. CDR1 is SNHLY and CDR2 is FYNNEI in the germline V gene. The CDR3 DNA follows: TGTGCCAGCAGAGACAGATTCGAGCAGTACTTC. Its translation is CASRDRFEQYF.

This clonotype came up a few times. The genes are TRBV24-1 and TRBJ2-3, with 8 bases that match TRBD1. Germline V gene lookup returns CDR1 KGHDR and CDR2 SFDVKD. The CDR3 is 15 amino acids. J gave up 9 bases and V 4 bases, and 11 bases lay outside the gene matches. DNA for the CDR3: TGTGCCACCAGTGACCCCGTAGGACAGGGTGACACGCAGTATTTT. Translated, it gives CATSDPVGQGDTQYF.